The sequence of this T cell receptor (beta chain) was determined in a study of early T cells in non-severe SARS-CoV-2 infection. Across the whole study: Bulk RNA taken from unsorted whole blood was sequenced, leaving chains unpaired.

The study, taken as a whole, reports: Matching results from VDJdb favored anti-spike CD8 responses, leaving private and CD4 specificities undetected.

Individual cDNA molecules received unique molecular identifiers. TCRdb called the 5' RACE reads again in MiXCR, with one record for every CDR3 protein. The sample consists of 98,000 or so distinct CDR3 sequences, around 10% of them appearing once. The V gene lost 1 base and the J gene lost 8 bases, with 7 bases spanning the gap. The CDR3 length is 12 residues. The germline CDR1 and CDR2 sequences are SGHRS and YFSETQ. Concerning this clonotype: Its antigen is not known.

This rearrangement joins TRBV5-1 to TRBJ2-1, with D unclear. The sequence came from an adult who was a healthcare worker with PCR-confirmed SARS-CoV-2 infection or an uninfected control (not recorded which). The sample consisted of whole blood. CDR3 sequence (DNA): TGCGCCAGCAGCTTGAACTGGGATGAGCAGTTCTTC. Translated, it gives CASSLNWDEQFF.